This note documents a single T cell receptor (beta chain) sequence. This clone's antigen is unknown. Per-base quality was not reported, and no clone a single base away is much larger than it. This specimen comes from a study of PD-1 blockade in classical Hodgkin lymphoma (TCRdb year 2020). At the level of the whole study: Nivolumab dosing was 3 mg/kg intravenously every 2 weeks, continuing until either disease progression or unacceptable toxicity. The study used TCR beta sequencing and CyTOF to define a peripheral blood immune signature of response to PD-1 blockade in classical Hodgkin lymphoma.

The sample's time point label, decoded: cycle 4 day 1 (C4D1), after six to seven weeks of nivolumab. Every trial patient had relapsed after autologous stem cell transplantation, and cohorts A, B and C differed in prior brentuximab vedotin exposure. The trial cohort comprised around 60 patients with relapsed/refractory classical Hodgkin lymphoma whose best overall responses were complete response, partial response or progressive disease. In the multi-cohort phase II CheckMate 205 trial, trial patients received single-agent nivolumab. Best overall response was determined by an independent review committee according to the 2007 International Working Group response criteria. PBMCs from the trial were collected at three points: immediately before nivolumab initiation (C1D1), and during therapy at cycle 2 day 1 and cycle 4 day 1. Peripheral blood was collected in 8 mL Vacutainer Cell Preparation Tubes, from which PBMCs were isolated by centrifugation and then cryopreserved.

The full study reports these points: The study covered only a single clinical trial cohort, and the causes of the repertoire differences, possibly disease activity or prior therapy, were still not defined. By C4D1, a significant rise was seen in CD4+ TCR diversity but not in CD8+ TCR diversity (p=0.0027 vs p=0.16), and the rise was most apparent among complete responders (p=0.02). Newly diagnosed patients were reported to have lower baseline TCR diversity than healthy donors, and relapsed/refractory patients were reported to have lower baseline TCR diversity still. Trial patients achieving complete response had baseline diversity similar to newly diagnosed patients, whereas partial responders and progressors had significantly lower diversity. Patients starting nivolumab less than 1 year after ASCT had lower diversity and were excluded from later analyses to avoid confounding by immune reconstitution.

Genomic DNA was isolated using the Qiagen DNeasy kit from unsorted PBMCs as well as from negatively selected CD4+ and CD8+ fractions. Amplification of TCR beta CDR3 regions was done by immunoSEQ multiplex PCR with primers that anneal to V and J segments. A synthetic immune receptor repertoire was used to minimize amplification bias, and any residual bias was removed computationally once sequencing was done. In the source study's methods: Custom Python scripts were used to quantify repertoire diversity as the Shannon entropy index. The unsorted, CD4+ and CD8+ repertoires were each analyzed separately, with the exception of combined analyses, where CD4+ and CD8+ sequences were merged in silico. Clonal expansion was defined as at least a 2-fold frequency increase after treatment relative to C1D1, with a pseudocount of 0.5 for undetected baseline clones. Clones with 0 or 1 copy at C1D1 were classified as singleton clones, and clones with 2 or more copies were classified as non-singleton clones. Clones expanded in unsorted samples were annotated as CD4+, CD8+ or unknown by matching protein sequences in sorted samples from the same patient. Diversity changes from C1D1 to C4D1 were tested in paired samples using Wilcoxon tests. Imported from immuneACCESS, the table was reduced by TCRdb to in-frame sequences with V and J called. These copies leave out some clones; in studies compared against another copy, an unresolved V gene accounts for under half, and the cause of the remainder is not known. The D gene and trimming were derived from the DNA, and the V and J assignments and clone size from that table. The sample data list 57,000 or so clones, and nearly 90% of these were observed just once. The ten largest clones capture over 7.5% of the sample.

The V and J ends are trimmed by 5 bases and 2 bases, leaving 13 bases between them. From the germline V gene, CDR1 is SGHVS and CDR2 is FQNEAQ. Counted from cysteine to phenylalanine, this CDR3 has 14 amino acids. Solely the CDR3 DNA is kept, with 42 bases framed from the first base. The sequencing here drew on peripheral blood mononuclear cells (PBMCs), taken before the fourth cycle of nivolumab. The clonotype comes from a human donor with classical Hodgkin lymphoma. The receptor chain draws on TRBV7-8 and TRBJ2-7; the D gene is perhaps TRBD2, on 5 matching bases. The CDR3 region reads CASSHPKEAYEQYF. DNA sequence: TGTGCCAGCAGCCATCCTAAGGAGGCCTACGAGCAGTACTTC. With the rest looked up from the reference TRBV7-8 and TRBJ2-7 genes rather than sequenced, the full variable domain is GAGVSQSPRYKVAKRGQDVALRCDPISGHVSLFWYQQALGQGPEFLTYFQNEAQLDKSGLPSDRFFAERPEGSVSTLKIQRTQQEDSAVYLCASSHPKEAYEQYFGPGTRLTVT.